This record covers a single TCR beta chain. Profiled with immunoSEQ multiplex PCR; TCRdb holds only in-frame clones, not every one. Of roughly 190,000 clones in the sample, around 80% were seen once. V lost 0 bases to trimming and J lost 4 bases, with 13 bases between them. The CDR3 contains 15 residues. Germline CDR1 GTSNPN, CDR2 SVGIG (reference sequence). These data belong to a study of blood T cell repertoires in COVID-19. Study summary: PBMCs, B-cell-depleted T cells, or T cells provided the cDNA or gDNA that made up the material.

The chain has TRBV30 and TRBJ1-3, with D maybe TRBD1 (5 bases). The sequence came from a man aged 55 to 70 with acute or convalescent COVID-19. Sequencing input: peripheral blood. The CDR3 DNA follows: TGTGCCTGGAGTGTACGACGGGGGGTCGGAAACACCATATATTTT. It specifies CAWSVRRGVGNTIYF.